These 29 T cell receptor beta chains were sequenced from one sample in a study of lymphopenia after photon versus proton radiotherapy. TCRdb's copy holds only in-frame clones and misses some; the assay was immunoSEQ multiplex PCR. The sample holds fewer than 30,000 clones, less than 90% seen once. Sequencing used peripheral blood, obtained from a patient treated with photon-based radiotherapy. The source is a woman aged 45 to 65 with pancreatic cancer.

The CDR3 reads CASRRTETGNTIYF. The CDR3 coding sequence is TGTGCCAGCAGAAGGACAGAGACTGGAAACACCATATATTTT. V and J are TRBV6-1 and TRBJ1-3, with D possibly TRBD1 on 6 matching bases. This CDR3 spans 14 amino acids. Trimming left V 6 bases short and J 2 bases short, with 11 bases between. From germline, CDR1 is MNHNS and CDR2 SASEGT.

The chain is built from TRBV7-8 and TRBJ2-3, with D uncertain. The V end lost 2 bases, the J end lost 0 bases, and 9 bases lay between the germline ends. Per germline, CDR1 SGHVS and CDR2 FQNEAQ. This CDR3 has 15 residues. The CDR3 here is CASSLWAGSTDTQYF. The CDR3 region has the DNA TGTGCCAGCAGCTTATGGGCAGGAAGCACAGATACGCAGTATTTT.

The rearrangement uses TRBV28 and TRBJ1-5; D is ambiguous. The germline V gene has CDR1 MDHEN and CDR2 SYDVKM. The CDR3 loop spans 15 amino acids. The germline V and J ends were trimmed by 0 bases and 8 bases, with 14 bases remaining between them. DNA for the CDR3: TGTGCCAGCAGTTTATGGCGTCCCGGGGAGGAGCCCCAGCATTTT. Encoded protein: CASSLWRPGEEPQHF.

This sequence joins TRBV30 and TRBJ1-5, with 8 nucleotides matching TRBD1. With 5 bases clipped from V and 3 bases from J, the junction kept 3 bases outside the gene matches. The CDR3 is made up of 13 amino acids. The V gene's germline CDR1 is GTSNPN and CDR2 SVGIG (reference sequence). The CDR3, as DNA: TGTGCCTGGGACAGGGGTAACAATCAGCCCCAGCATTTT. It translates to CAWDRGNNQPQHF.

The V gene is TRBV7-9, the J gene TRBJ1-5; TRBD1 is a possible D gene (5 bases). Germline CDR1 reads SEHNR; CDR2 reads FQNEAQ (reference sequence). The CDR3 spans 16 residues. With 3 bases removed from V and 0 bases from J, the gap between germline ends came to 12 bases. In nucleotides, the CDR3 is TGTGCCAGCAGCTTGGGGACGGGGACTAGCAATCAGCCCCAGCATTTT. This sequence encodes CASSLGTGTSNQPQHF.

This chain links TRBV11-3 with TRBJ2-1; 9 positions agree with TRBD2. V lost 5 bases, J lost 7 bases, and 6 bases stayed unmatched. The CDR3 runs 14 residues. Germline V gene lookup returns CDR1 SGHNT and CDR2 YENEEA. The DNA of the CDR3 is TGTGCCAGCAGCCGCTCGGGACTAGCTAATGAGCAGTTCTTC. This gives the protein CASSRSGLANEQFF.

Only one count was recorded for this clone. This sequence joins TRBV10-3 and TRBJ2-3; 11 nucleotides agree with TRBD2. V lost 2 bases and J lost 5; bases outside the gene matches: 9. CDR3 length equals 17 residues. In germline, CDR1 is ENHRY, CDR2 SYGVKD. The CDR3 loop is CAISETIAGGRGDTQYF. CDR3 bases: TGTGCCATCAGTGAGACAATAGCGGGAGGGCGTGGAGATACGCAGTATTTT.

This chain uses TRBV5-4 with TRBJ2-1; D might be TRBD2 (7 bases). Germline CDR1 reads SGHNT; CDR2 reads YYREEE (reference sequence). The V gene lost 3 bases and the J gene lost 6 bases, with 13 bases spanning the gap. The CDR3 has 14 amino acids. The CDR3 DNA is TGTGCCAGCAGCTCCCCTAGGGGGGGCAATGAGCAGTTCTTC. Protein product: CASSSPRGGNEQFF. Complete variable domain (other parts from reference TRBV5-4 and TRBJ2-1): ETGVTQSPTHLIKTRGQQVTLRCSSQSGHNTVSWYQQALGQGPQFIFQYYREEENGRGNFPPRFSGLQFPNYSSELNVNALELDDSALYLCASSSPRGGNEQFFGPGTRLTVL.

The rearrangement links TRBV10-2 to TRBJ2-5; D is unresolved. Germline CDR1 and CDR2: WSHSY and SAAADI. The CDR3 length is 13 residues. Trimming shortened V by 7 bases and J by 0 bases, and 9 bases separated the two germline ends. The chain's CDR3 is CASKNQYQETQYF. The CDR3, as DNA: TGCGCCAGCAAGAACCAGTACCAAGAGACCCAGTACTTC.

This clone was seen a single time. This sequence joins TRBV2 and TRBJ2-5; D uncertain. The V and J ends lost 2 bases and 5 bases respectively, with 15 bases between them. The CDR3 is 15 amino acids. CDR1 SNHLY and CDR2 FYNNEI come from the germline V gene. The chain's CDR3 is CASSENYGRSETQYF. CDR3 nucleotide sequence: TGTGCCAGCAGTGAAAATTATGGAAGGAGTGAGACCCAGTACTTC.

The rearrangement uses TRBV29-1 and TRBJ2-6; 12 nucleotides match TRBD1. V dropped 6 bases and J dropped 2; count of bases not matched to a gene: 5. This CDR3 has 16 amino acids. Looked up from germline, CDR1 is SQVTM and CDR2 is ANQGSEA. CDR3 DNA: TGCAGCGTGGGGACAGGGGGCAACGCTGGGGCCAACGTCCTGACTTTC. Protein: CSVGTGGNAGANVLTF.

The CDR3 DNA reads as TGCAGCGTTGAAGGGGGGGACTTCAACACCGGGGAGCTGTTTTTT. Translation gives CSVEGGDFNTGELFF. This sequence joins TRBV29-1 and TRBJ2-2; possibly TRBD2 for D (6 bases). Germline CDR1 SQVTM, CDR2 ANQGSEA. The V gene lost 1 base and the J gene lost 2 bases, with 11 bases spanning the gap. This CDR3 has 15 residues.

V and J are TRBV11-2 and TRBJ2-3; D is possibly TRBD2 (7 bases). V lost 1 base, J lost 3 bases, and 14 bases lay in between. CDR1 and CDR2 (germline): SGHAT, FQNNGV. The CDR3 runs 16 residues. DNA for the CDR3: TGTGCCAGCAGCTTAGCTGGGGGCGGGAGTACAGATACGCAGTATTTT. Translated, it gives CASSLAGGGSTDTQYF.

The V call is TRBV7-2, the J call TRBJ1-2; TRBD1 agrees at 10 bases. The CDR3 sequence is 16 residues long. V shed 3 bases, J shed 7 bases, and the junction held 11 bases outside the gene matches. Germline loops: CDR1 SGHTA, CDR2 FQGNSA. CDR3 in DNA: TGTGCCAGCAGCTTCCTGTCCCGGGACAGGGGTGGTGGCTACACCTTC. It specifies CASSFLSRDRGGGYTF.

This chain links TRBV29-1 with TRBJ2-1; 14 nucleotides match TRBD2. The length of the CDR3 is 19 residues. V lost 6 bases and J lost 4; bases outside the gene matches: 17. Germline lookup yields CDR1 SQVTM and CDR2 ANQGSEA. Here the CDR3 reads CSVKGLGLAGGFPYNEQFF. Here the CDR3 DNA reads TGCAGCGTGAAAGGTCTTGGACTAGCGGGAGGATTCCCTTACAATGAGCAGTTCTTC.

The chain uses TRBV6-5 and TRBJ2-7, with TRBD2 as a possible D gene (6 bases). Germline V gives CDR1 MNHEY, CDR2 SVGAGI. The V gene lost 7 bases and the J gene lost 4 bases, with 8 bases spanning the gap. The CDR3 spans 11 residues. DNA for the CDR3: TGTGCCAGCAAGGAGGGGTACGAGCAGTACTTC. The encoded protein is CASKEGYEQYF.

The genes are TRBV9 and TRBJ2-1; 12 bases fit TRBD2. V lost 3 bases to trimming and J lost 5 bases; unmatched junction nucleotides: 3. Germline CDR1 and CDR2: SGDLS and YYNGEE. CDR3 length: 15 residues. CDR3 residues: CASSAGLAGHNEQFF. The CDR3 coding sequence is TGTGCCAGCAGCGCAGGACTAGCGGGACACAATGAGCAGTTCTTC.

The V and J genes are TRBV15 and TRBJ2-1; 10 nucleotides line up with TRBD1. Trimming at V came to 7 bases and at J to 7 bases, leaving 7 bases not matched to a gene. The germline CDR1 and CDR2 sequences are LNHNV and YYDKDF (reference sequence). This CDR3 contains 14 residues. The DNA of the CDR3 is TGTGCCACCATGGATTGGGGACAGGGGAATGAGCAGTTCTTC. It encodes CATMDWGQGNEQFF.

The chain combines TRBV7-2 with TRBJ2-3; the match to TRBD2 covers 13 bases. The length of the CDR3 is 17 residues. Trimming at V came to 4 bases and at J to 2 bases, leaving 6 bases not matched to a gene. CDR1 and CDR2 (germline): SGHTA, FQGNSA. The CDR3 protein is CASSSGLAGPFTDTQYF. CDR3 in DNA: TGTGCCAGCAGCTCGGGACTAGCGGGACCGTTCACAGATACGCAGTATTTT. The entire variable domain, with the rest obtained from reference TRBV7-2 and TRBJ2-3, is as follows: GAGVSQSPSNKVTEKGKDVELRCDPISGHTALYWYRQSLGQGLEFLIYFQGNSAPDKSGLPSDRFSAERTGGSVSTLTIQRTQQEDSAVYLCASSSGLAGPFTDTQYFGPGTRLTVL.

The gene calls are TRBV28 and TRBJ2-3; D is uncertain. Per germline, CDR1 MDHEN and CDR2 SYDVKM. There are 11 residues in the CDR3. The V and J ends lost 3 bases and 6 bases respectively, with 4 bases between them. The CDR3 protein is CASSFTDTQYF. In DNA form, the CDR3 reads TGTGCCAGCAGTTTCACGGATACGCAGTATTTT.

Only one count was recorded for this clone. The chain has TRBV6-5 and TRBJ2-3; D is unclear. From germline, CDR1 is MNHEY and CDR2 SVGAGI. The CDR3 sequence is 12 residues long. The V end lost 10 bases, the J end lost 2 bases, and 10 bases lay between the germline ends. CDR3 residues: CATRSDTDTQYF. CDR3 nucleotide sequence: TGTGCCACCCGCTCCGACACAGATACGCAGTATTTT.

CDR3 sequence reads: CASSVSGLAGGYEQFF. In DNA, the CDR3 is TGTGCCAGCAGCGTATCCGGACTAGCGGGAGGATATGAGCAGTTCTTC. The rearrangement uses TRBV9 and TRBJ2-1, with 14 nucleotides matching TRBD2. This CDR3 is 16 amino acids long. J was trimmed by 8 bases and V by 1 base; bases with no gene match: 5. The germline CDR1 and CDR2 sequences are SGDLS and YYNGEE.

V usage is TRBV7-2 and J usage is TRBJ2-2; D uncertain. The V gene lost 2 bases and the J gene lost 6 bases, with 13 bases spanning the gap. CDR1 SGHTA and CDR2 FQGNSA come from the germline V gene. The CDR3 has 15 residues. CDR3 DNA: TGTGCCAGCAGCTTAAATCTCCCCCCGGCCGGGGAGCTGTTTTTT. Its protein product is CASSLNLPPAGELFF.

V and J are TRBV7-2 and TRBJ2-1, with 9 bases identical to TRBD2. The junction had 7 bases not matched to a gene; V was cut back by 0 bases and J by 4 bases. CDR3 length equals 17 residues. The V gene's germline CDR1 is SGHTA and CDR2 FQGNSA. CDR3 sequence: CASSLALVLAGYNEQFF. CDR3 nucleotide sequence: TGTGCCAGCAGCTTAGCGTTGGTCCTAGCGGGGTACAATGAGCAGTTCTTC.

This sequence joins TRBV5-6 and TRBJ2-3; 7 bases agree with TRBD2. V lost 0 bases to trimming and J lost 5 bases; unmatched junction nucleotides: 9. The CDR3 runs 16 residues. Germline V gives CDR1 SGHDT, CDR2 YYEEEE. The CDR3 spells CASSLEWRENEDTQYF. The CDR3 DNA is TGTGCCAGCAGCTTGGAATGGCGGGAGAATGAAGATACGCAGTATTTT.

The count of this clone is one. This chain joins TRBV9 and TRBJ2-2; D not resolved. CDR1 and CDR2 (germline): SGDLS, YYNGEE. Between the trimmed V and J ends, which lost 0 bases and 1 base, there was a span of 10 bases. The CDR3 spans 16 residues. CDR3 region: CASSVEMMGNTGELFF. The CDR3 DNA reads TGTGCCAGCAGCGTAGAAATGATGGGGAACACCGGGGAGCTGTTTTTT.

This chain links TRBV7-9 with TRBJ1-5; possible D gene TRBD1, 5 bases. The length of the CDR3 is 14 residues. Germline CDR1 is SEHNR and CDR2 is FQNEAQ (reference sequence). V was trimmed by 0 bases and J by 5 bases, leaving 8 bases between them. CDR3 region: CASSLATRDQPQHF. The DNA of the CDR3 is TGTGCCAGCAGCTTAGCAACCAGGGATCAGCCCCAGCATTTT.

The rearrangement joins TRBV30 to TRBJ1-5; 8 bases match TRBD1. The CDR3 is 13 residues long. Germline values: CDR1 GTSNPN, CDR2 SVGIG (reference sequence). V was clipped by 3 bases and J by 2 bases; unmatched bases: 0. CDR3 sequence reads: CAWRGQGNQPQHF. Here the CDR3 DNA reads TGTGCCTGGAGGGGACAGGGCAATCAGCCCCAGCATTTT.

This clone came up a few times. The CDR3 reads CASRPYGGAGQPQHF. The DNA of the CDR3 is TGTGCCAGCAGGCCCTACGGGGGGGCTGGTCAGCCCCAGCATTTT. The chain joins TRBV6-1 to TRBJ1-5; the D gene is possibly TRBD1 (6 bases). The germline CDR1 and CDR2 sequences are MNHNS and SASEGT. The CDR3 spans 15 residues. The V end was cut by 6 bases, the J end by 6 bases, with 18 bases between.